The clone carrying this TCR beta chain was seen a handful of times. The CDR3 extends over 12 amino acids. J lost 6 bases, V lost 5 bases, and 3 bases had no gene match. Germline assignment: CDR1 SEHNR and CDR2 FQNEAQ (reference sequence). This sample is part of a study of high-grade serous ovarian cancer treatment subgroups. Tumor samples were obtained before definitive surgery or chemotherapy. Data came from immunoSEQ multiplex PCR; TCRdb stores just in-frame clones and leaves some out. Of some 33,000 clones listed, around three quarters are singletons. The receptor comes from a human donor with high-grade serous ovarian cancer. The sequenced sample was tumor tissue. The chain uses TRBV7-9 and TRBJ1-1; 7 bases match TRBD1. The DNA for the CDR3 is TGTGCCAGCAGCCGACAGGGATCTGAAGCTTTCTTT. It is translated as CASSRQGSEAFF.